A single sample is the source of the 7 T cell receptor beta chains below, sequenced in a study of cytomegalovirus exposure and HLA in healthy donors. 13 Jbeta primers and 60 Vbeta primers were used for the PCR. The protocol was immunoSEQ multiplex PCR, while the TCRdb copy is restricted to in-frame clones and leaves out a portion. The table lists more than 100,000 clones, around nine tenths of them singletons. Sample: PBMCs. The receptors shown here come from a woman in her thirties in good health and CMV-seronegative.

The chain employs TRBV7-9 and TRBJ1-2, with D unclear. V lost 6 bases, J lost 8 bases, and 22 bases lay in between. The CDR3 contains 15 residues. From germline, CDR1 is SEHNR and CDR2 FQNEAQ (reference sequence). The chain's CDR3 is CASRTEEGSLGGYTF. The CDR3, as DNA: TGTGCCAGCAGGACCGAAGAGGGCAGCTTGGGGGGCTACACCTTC.

The chain has TRBV30 and TRBJ2-5, with TRBD1 matching over 9 bases. V shed 2 bases and J 2 bases; nucleotides not matched to a gene: 12. The CDR3 covers 17 residues. The germline V gene has CDR1 GTSNPN and CDR2 SVGIG (reference sequence). The CDR3 nucleotides are TGTGCCTGGAGTTCGGGACAGGGCTCCCCGAGGCAAGAGACCCAGTACTTC. Its protein product is CAWSSGQGSPRQETQYF.

V usage is TRBV4-2 and J usage is TRBJ1-1; weak D call: TRBD1 (6 bases). The CDR3 has 17 residues. The germline V gene encodes CDR1 LGHNA and CDR2 YNFKEQ. Between the trimmed V and J ends, which lost 0 bases and 0 bases, there was a span of 14 bases. The CDR3 DNA is TGTGCCAGCAGCCAAGACAGGGGTCGTTCAATGAACACTGAAGCTTTCTTT. Its protein is CASSQDRGRSMNTEAFF.

The CDR3 is CASSLVRRDYEQYF. DNA of the CDR3: TGTGCCAGCAGTTTGGTAAGGAGGGACTACGAGCAGTACTTC. This chain joins TRBV28 and TRBJ2-5; perhaps TRBD2 as D (6 bases). The tail of the sequence fits TRBJ2-7 better, so the J call may be wrong. The V gene's germline CDR1 is MDHEN and CDR2 SYDVKM. The CDR3 spans 14 residues.

J is TRBJ2-1 and V is TRBV7-9; perhaps TRBD2 as D (5 bases). CDR1 is SEHNR, CDR2 FQNEAQ, per germline (reference sequence). With 3 bases removed from V and 5 bases from J, the gap between germline ends came to 5 bases. The CDR3 contains 12 residues. For the CDR3, the DNA is TGTGCCAGCAGCTTGGGAGACAATGAGCAGTTCTTC. Translation gives CASSLGDNEQFF.

This clone was detected only once. V and J are TRBV6-5 and TRBJ2-7, with TRBD2 identical over 9 bases. This CDR3 spans 15 amino acids. CDR1 MNHEY and CDR2 SVGAGI come from the germline V gene. The J segment lost 2 bases and the V segment lost 6 bases, leaving 8 bases of the junction unmatched. The CDR3 sequence is CASRHIAGVAYEQYF. CDR3 nucleotides: TGTGCCAGCAGGCACATAGCGGGAGTCGCCTACGAGCAGTACTTC.

This chain connects TRBV14 to TRBJ1-2; 8 positions match TRBD1. The CDR3 length is 15 residues. Germline CDR1 reads SGHDN; CDR2 reads FVKESK. V trimming: 4 bases; J trimming: 2 bases; junction bases outside the gene matches: 6. This CDR3 reads CASSPRTGPNYGYTF. As DNA, the CDR3 is TGTGCCAGCAGCCCCCGGACAGGGCCCAACTATGGCTACACCTTC.